This T cell receptor (beta chain) was recorded in a study of blood T cell repertoires in COVID-19. For the study at large: Researchers got acute and convalescent COVID-19 samples from the United States, Italy and Spain. The analysed material was cDNA or gDNA that came from T cells, B-cell-depleted T cells, or PBMCs.

In the study's own analysis: Nucleated cell counts were estimated from reference gene primer amplification. Profiling relied on immunoSEQ multiplex PCR, and the TCRdb table lists in-frame clones only, not all of them. V, J and clone size are those of that table, while D and trimming were read from the DNA. The data hold around 110,000 clones, with about nine tenths observed a single time. V was pared by 4 bases and J by 4 bases, with 10 bases between. There are 13 residues in the CDR3. This TCR derives from a woman in her thirties with acute or convalescent COVID-19. Input material: peripheral blood. V usage is TRBV12-3 or TRBV12-4 and J usage is TRBJ1-2; D perhaps matches TRBD1 (5 bases). CDR3 protein: CASSWQGSYGYTF. CDR3 coding DNA: TGTGCCAGCAGTTGGCAGGGAAGCTATGGCTACACCTTC.